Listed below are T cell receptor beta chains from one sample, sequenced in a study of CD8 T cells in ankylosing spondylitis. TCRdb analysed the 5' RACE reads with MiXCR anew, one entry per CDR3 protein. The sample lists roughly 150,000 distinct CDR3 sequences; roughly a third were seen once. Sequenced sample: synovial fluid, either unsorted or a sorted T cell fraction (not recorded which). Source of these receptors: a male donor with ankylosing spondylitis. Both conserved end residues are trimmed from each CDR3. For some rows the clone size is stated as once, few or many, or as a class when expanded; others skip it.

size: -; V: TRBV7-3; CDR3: ASSLTPGVNEQF
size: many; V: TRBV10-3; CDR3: AISVGMNTEAF
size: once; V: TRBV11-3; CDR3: ASSLSGDPTDTQY
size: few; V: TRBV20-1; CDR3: SASPGEGEQY
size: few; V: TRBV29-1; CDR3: SVEESEAGAGETQY
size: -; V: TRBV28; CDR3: ASSNREGVAYEQY
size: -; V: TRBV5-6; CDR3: ASSSTGTGLATNEKLF
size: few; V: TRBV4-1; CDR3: ASSQEVSSYNEQF
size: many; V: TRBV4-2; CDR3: ASSQPDVPSTDTQY
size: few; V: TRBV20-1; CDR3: SASGQGARQPQH
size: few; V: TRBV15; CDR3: ATSRARGGYTEAF
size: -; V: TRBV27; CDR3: ASSFSTKVDGYT
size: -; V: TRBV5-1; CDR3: ASSLSWDGGETQY
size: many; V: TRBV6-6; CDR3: ASRRGETQY
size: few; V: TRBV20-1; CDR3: SARDRGYNSPLH
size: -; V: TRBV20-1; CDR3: SASDRTRGDRRSPLH
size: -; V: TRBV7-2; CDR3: ASSPSLSQGANYGYT
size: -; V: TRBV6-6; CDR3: ASSFSSSEQY
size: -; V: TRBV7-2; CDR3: ASSFRLAGLTYEQY
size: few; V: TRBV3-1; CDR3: ASSQGWGSSSYGYT
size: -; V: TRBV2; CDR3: ASEGAGRNYATNEKLF
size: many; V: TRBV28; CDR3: ASSRRQQGWNGYT
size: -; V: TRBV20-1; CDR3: SARDSHSAYEQY
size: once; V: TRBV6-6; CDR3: ASSSTPTYEQY
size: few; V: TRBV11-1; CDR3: ASSSRGAGASNTGELF
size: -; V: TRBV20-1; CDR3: SARLAGLAETQY
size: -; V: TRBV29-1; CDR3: SVLIRMNTEAF
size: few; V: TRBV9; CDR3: ASSAQGALGNTIY
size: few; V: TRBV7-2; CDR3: ASSRSGQGGQNIQY
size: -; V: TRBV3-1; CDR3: ASSPTSPSTDTQY
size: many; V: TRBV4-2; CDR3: ASSQMGLAGVNTDTQY
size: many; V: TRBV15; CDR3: ATSRGTGGSGTGELF
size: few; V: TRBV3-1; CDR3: ASSQVHSPSYEQY
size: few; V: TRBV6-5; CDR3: ASSYPARGAIYEQF
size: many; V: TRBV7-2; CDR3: ASSSQQGVGTDTQY
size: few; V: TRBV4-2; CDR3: ASSQISQGVYGYT
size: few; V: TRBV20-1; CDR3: SASAGTGEETQY
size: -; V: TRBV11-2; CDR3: ASSSLPGLAGGLTEELF
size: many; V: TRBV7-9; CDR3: ASSLWPGGQTEAF
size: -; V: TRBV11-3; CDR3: ASSLWTGATNEKLF
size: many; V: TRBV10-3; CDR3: AISVAGGTEAF
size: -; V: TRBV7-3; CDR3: ASSCRDRESFYEQY